This TCR beta chain is drawn from a study of blood T cell repertoires in COVID-19. Study context: There were acute and convalescent COVID-19 samples, and they came from the United States, Italy and Spain. T cells, B-cell-depleted T cells, or PBMCs supplied cDNA or gDNA.

Germline V CDR1 and CDR2: SNHLY, FYNNEI. Deletions cut 4 bases from V and 1 base from J, with 7 bases between. The CDR3 contains 13 residues. In the study's own analysis: Cell counts per sample came from amplifying reference gene primers. Measured with immunoSEQ multiplex PCR; TCRdb has only the in-frame clones, and not every one. That table supplies the V and J calls and clone size; D and trimming were determined from the DNA. The sample records about 300,000 clones, roughly 86% being singletons. In regard to this clone: Other DNA sequences in this specimen translate into the identical CDR3.

Sequencing was done on a sample of peripheral blood. The TCR sequence derives from a man between 18 and 29 years old with active or convalescent COVID-19. V and J are TRBV2 and TRBJ1-1, with D unclear. Written as DNA, the CDR3 is TGTGCCAGCAGTGGAGGAAGGAACACTGAAGCTTTCTTT. Protein: CASSGGRNTEAFF.